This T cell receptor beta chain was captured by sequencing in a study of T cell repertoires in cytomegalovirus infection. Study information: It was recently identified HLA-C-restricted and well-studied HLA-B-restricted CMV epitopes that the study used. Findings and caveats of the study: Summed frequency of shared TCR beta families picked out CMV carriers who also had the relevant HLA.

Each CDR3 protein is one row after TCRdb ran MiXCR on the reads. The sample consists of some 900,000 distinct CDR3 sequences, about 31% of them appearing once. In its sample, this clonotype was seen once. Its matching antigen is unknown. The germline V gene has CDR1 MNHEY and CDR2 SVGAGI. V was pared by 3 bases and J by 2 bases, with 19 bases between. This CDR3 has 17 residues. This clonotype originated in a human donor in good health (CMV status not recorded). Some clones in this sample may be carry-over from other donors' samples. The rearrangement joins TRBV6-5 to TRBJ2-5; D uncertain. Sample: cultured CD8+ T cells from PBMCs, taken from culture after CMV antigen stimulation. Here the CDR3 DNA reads TGTGCCAGCAGTTATACCCTCCCGGGCGCACCACAAGAGACCCAGTACTTC. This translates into CASSYTLPGAPQETQYF.